This record concerns one TCR beta chain sequence. Which antigen it targets is not known. Base qualities are not at hand, and no much larger clone is one base apart. The immunoSEQ Assay was used to sequence TCRbeta CDR3 regions. After extraction, genomic DNA underwent amplification by bias-controlled multiplex PCR, followed by high-throughput sequencing. Per the original workflow: To quantify the absolute abundance of each unique TCRbeta CDR3 region, sequences were collapsed and filtered. T cell fraction was estimated by normalizing TCRbeta template counts to usable DNA, which was measured by amplifying reference genes present in all nucleated cells. Repertoire TCRs were annotated as SARS-CoV-2-specific when V gene, CDR3 amino acid sequence and J gene were exactly matched to a known reactive TCR set. The reference SARS-CoV-2 TCR set came from MIRA and was filtered for enrichment in COVID-19-positive ImmuneCODE repertoires, removing public or cross-reactive TCRs. Using the MIRA antigens, annotated TCRs were further analysed by specific ORF or by position within an ORF. Breadth was defined as the number of annotated unique rearrangements divided by the total number of unique productive rearrangements, and depth was defined as the summed frequency of the annotated unique rearrangements. Group comparisons of TCR breadth used two-sided Wilcoxon rank-sum tests. The immuneACCESS repertoire file appears here via TCRdb, limited to in-frame rearrangements. These files lack a portion of the clones; in checked studies, under half of the deficit traces to unresolved V genes, and the cause of the others is not known. V and J calls and clone size come straight from that table; D and trimming were deduced from the DNA. This sample has roughly 500,000 clones in its table, and approximately 89% of those were observed once. About 2.4% of the sample is taken by the ten largest.

Including the terminal cysteine and phenylalanine, the CDR3 comprises 11 residues. Only CDR3 DNA is held: 33 bases, read in frame from base 1. In the germline V gene, CDR1 corresponds to MGHRA and CDR2 to YSYEKL. V trim: 3 bases; J trim: 15 bases; unmatched bases: 3. The entry originates in a study of Ad26.COV2.S vaccination and SARS-CoV-2 variants (dated by TCRdb to the early 2020s). Background on the whole study: Donors in the vaccine arm were drawn from COV1001, a phase I-IIa trial of Ad26.COV2.S in healthy adults that was multicentre, randomized, double-blind and placebo-controlled. Trial participants were randomized into five groups of five: low-dose or high-dose Ad26.COV2.S given once or twice, or placebo on both occasions. TCRbeta repertoire sequencing was used to assess the specificity and breadth of SARS-CoV-2-reactive T cell receptors after Ad26.COV2.S vaccination. A total of 32 samples were included in the TCR-sequenced set, comprising about 20 Ad26.COV2.S vaccine recipients, 5 placebo recipients and 8 SARS-CoV-2 convalescent individuals. Ad26.COV2.S was administered intramuscularly at a dose of 5x10^10 or 1x10^11 viral particles, either as one shot or as two shots given 56 days apart. Throughout the experiments and outcome assessment, investigators stayed blinded to trial group allocation.

General findings and caveats noted by the study authors: The authors noted that the TCR breadth and depth analyses may have underestimated total T cell responses. The study lacked the statistical power to compare responses across vaccine doses or regimens. Vaccine and placebo recipients had comparable non-spike TCR breadth, which fits with the vaccine containing only spike. After vaccination, substantial breadth of spike-specific CD8+ and CD4+ T cell responses was reported. Ad26.COV2.S recipients had higher spike-specific TCR breadth than placebo recipients (P = 0.0014).

What the treatment or condition label conveys for this sample: some 20 received Ad26.COV2.S at low or high dose, single or two shots; about 5 received placebo; per-sample allocation not given. Repertoires of vaccine and placebo recipients were sequenced from samples collected on day 63 after the first injection. In Cohort 1b, around 25 adults aged 18-55 years were enrolled at a single site in Boston, USA, between 29 July and 7 August 2020. Ad26.COV2.S was a replication-incompetent adenovirus type 26 vector that expressed a prefusion-stabilized SARS-CoV-2 spike protein derived from the original Wuhan strain.

Recombination joined TRBV4-1 with TRBJ2-1; 9 central bases correspond to TRBD2. This TCR was recovered from a person aged 18 to 65 who received the Ad26.COV2.S COVID-19 vaccine or a placebo. The material was peripheral blood, obtained in a trial of Ad26.COV2.S vaccine versus placebo. The DNA is TGCGCCAGCAGCCAGGAGCGGGAGGTGTTCTTC. It specifies CASSQEREVFF.